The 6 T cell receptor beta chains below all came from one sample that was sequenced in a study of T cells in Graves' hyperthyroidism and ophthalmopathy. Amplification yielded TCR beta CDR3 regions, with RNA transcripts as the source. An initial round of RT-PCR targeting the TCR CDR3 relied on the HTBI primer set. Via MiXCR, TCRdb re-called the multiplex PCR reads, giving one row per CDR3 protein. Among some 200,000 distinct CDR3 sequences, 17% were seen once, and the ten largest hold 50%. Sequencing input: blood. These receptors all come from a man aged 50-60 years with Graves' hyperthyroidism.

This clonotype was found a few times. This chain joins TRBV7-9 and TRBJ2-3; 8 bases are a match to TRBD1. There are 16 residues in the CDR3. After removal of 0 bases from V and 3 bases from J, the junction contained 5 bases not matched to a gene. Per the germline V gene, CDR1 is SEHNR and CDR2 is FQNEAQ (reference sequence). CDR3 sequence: CASSLAQGAQTDTQYF. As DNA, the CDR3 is TGTGCCAGCAGCTTAGCGCAGGGGGCGCAGACAGATACGCAGTATTTT. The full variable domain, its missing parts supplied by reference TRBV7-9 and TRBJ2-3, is DTGVSQNPRHKITKRGQNVTFRCDPISEHNRLYWYRQTLGQGPEFLTYFQNEAQLEKSRLLSDRFSAERPKGSFSTLEIQRTEQGDSAMYLCASSLAQGAQTDTQYFGPGTRLTVL.

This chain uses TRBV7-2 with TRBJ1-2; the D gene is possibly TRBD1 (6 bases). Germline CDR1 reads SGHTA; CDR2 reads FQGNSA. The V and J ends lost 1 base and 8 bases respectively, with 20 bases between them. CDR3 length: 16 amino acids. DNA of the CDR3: TGTGCCAGCAGCTTAGGGGGTTCGGGGGGCGGTCGAGGCTACACCTTC. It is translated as CASSLGGSGGGRGYTF.

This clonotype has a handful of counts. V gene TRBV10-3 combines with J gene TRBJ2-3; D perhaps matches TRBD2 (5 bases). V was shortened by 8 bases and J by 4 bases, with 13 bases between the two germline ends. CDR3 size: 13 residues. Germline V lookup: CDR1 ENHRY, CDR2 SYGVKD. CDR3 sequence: CAISLAQADTQYF. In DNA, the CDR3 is TGTGCCATCTCCCTAGCCCAGGCAGATACGCAGTATTTT.

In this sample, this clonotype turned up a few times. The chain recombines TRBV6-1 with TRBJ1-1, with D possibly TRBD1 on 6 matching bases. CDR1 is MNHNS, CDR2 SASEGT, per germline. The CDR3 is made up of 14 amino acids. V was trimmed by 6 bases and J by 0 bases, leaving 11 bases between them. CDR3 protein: CASRLGAVNTEAFF. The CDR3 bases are TGTGCCAGCAGGTTGGGGGCCGTGAACACTGAAGCTTTCTTT.

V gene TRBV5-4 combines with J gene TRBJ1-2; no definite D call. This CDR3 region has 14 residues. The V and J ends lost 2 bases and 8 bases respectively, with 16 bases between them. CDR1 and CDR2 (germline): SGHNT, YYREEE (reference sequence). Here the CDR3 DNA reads TGTGCCAGCAGCTTCGGTGGGCCGATAGGGGGCTACACCTTC. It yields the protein CASSFGGPIGGYTF.

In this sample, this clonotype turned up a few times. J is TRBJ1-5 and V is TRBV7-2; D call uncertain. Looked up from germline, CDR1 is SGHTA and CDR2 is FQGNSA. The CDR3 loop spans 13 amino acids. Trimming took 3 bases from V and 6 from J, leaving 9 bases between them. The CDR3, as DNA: TGTGCCAGCAGCTTCCACGAACGTCAGCCCCAGCATTTT. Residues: CASSFHERQPQHF.